Given below is one TCR beta chain in context. There were at least 5.5 micrograms of total RNA extracted from every sample. Germline V gene data show CDR1 as PRHDT and CDR2 as FYEKMQ (reference sequence). Unmatched junction bases numbered 14, after V lost 6 bases and J lost 8 bases. The CDR3 runs to 18 residues. Through a sample-barcoded 5' primer and a J-beta primer mix, a second PCR was run for roughly 6 to 12 cycles. The template-switch adaptor was a 5' adaptor with 12 random nucleotides. It tagged each cDNA molecule. MiXCR, applied by TCRdb to the 5' RACE reads, yields one record per CDR3 protein. The top ten clones hold 20% to 25% of a sample with 700,000 to 800,000 distinct CDR3 sequences, roughly 41% of them seen once. The sample comes from a study of blood T cells in healthy people across ages.

The receptor was isolated from a woman in her fifties or sixties in good health. Source material: blood. V usage is TRBV13 and J usage is TRBJ2-6; 12 nucleotides agree with TRBD1. The CDR3 sequence: CASRRRDRGRMESNVLTF. In DNA form, the CDR3 reads TGTGCCAGCAGACGCCGGGACAGGGGGCGCATGGAGTCCAACGTCCTGACTTTC.